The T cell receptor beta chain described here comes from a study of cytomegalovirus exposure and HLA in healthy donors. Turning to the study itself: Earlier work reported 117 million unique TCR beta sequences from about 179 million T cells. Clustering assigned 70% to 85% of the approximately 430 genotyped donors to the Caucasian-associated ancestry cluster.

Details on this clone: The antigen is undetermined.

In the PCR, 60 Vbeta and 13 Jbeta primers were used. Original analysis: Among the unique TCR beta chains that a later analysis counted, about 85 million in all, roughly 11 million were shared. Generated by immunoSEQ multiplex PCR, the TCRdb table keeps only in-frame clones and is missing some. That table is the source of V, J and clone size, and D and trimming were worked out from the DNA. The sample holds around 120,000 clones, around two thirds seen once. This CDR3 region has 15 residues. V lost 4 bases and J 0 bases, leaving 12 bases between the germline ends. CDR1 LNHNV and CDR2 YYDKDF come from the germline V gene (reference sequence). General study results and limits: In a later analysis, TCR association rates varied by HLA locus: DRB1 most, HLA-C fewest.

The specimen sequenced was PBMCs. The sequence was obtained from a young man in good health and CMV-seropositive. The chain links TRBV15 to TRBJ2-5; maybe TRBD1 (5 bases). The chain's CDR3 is CATSTMAGYQETQYF. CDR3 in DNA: TGTGCCACCAGCACGATGGCAGGGTACCAAGAGACCCAGTACTTC. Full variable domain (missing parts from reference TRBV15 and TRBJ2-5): DAMVIQNPRYQVTQFGKPVTLSCSQTLNHNVMYWYQQKSSQAPKLLFHYYDKDFNNEADTPDNFQSRRPNTSFCFLDIRSPGLGDTAMYLCATSTMAGYQETQYFGPGTRLLVL.